This TCR beta chain was recorded in a study of cytomegalovirus exposure and HLA in healthy donors. Vbeta (60) and Jbeta (13) primers were used in the PCR. This table comes from immunoSEQ multiplex PCR, and its TCRdb copy is limited to in-frame clones, with some not included. The sample lists roughly 140,000 clones, roughly 85% occurring once. The TCR was taken from a male donor in good health and CMV-seronegative. The sequencing sample was made of PBMCs.

Here the CDR3 DNA reads TGTGCCCGGCGAAGCGGGGGGGCCCCCGGGGAGCTGTTTTTT. Its translation is CARRSGGAPGELFF. This chain links TRBV19 with TRBJ2-2; 10 nucleotides align to TRBD2. The J segment lost 6 bases and the V segment lost 11 bases, leaving 9 bases of the junction unmatched. The CDR3 length is 14 residues. Germline V lookup: CDR1 LNHDA, CDR2 SQIVND (reference sequence).